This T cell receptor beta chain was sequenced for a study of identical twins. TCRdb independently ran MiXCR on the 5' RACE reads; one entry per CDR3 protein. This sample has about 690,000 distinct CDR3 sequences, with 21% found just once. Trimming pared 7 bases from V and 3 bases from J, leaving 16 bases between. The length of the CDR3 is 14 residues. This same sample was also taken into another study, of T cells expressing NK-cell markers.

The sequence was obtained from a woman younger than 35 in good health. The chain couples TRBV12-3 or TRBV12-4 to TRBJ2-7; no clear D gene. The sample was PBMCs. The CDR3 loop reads CASTPQSSGYEQYF. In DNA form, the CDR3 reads TGTGCCAGCACCCCCCAATCTTCGGGCTACGAGCAGTACTTC.